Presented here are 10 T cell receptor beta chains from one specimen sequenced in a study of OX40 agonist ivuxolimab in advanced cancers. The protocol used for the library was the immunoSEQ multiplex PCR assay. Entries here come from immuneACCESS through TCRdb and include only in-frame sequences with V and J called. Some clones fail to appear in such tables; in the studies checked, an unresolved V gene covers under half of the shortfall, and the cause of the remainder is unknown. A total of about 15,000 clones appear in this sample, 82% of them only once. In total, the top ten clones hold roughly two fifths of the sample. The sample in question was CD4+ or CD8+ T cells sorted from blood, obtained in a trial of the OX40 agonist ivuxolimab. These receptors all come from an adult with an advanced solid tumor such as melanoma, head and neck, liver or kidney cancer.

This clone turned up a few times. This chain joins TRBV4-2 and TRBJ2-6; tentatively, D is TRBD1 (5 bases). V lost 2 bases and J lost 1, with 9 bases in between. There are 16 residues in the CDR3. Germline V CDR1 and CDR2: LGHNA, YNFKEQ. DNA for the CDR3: TGTGCCAGCAGCCAATCGAAGGGGTCTGGGGCCAACGTCCTGACTTTC. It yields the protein CASSQSKGSGANVLTF.

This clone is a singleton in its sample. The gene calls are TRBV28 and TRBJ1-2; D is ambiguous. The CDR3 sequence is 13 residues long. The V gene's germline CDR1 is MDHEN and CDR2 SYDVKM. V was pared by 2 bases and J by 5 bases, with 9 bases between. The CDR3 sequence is CASSLKQPYGYTF. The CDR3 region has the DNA TGTGCCAGCAGTTTAAAGCAACCGTATGGCTACACCTTC.

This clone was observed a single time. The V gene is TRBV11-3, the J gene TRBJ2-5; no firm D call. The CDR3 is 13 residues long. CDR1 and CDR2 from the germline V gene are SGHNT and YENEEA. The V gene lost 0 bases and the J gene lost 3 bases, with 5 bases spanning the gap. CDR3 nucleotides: TGTGCCAGCAGCTTAGACATTGAAGAGACCCAGTACTTC. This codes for CASSLDIEETQYF.

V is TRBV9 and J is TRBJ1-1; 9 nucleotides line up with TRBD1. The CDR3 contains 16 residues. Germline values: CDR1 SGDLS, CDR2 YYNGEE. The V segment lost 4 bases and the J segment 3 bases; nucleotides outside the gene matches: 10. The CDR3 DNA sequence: TGTGCCAGCAGCCACCACCGGGACAGGGAAGACACTGAAGCTTTCTTT. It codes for CASSHHRDREDTEAFF.

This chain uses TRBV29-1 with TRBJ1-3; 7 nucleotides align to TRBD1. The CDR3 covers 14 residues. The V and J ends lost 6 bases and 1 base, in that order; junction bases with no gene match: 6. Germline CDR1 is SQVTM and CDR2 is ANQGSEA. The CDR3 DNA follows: TGCAGCGTCCGACAGGGTGCGTCTGGAAACACCATATATTTT. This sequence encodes CSVRQGASGNTIYF.

CDR3 in amino acids: CASSQVLEWSLAGSNEQFF. DNA of the CDR3: TGCGCCAGCAGCCAAGTCTTAGAATGGAGCCTAGCGGGAAGCAATGAGCAGTTCTTC. The rearrangement links TRBV4-1 to TRBJ2-1; 9 bases agree with TRBD2. V dropped 1 base and J dropped 6; count of bases not matched to a gene: 16. The CDR3 runs to 19 residues. Per germline, CDR1 MGHRA and CDR2 YSYEKL.

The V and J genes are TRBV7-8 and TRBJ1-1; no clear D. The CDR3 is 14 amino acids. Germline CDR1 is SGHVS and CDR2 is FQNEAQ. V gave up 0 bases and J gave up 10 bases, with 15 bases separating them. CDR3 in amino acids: CASSLAATPRAAFF. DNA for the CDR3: TGTGCCAGCAGCTTAGCGGCCACCCCGAGGGCAGCTTTCTTT.

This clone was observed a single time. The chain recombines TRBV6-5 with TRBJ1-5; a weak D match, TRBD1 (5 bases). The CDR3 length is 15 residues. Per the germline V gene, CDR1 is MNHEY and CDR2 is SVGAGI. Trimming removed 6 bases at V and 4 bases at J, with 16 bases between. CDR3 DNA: TGTGCCAGCAGCTCTCTGGGACCGTTGAATCAGCCCCAGCATTTT. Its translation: CASSSLGPLNQPQHF.

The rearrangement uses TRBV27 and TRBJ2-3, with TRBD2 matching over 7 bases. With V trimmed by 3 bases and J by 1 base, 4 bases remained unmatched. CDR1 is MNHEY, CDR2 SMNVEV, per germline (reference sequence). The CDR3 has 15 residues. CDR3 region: CASSFLGGGTDTQYF. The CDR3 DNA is TGTGCCAGCAGTTTTCTGGGGGGGGGCACAGATACGCAGTATTTT.

DNA for the CDR3: TGTGCCAGCATCGCCCAGGGTGACACTGAAGCTTTCTTT. Its protein product is CASIAQGDTEAFF. The chain joins TRBV27 to TRBJ1-1, with D maybe TRBD1 (5 bases). V was cut by 7 bases and J by 3 bases, with 12 bases left in between. CDR3 length: 13 residues. The germline V gene encodes CDR1 MNHEY and CDR2 SMNVEV (reference sequence).